This passage covers 32 T cell receptor beta chains from one sample sequenced in a study of naive and memory T cell subsets. General observations from the study: Naive repertoires, especially CD8, held a few larger clonotypes, possibly memory cells re-expressing CD45RA.

Both TRBC1 and TRBC2 were covered by a beta constant-region primer of two equimolar oligonucleotides. Four rounds of PCR amplified the ligated cDNA using nested alpha and beta constant-region primers plus SP2. TCRdb re-called the UMI-ligation and nested PCR reads through MiXCR, storing one row per CDR3 protein. The table lists around 100,000 distinct CDR3 sequences, about 14% of them singletons. These TCRs are of unknown antigen specificity. The sample was naive CD8+ T cells from blood. Receptor source: a human donor in good health.

This clonotype was counted only a few times. J is TRBJ2-1 and V is TRBV19; 8 bases are shared with TRBD2. The germline gives CDR1 LNHDA, CDR2 SQIVND (reference sequence). This CDR3 has 15 residues. V lost 5 bases to trimming and J lost 2 bases; unmatched junction nucleotides: 5. The CDR3 sequence: CASSHLAGTYNEQFF. CDR3 nucleotides: TGTGCCAGTAGTCATCTAGCGGGCACCTACAATGAGCAGTTCTTC.

The rearrangement joins TRBV5-6 to TRBJ1-5; no reliable D call. Germline CDR1 reads SGHDT; CDR2 reads YYEEEE. Trimming removed 2 bases from V and 4 bases from J, with 16 bases in between. The CDR3 totals 16 residues. The CDR3 loop reads CASSFWGSSYNQPQHF. In DNA, the CDR3 is TGTGCCAGCAGCTTTTGGGGTTCCTCATATAATCAGCCCCAGCATTTT.

This rearrangement joins TRBV7-9 to TRBJ2-5; D uncertain. V lost 4 bases, J lost 1 base, and 10 bases lay in between. This CDR3 is 14 amino acids long. Germline CDR1 is SEHNR and CDR2 is FQNEAQ (reference sequence). CDR3 sequence: CASSSRGTQETQYF. DNA for the CDR3: TGTGCCAGCAGCTCGAGAGGTACCCAAGAGACCCAGTACTTC.

V gene TRBV12-3 or TRBV12-4 combines with J gene TRBJ1-2; no reliable D call. This CDR3 is built from 14 residues. The V end lost 0 bases, the J end lost 1 base, and 6 bases lay between the germline ends. The CDR3 is CASSLAELNYGYTF. Here the CDR3 DNA reads TGTGCCAGCAGTTTAGCGGAGCTTAACTATGGCTACACCTTC.

This clonotype has at least ten counts. The genes are TRBV7-9 and TRBJ1-1; no clear D gene. From germline, CDR1 is SEHNR and CDR2 FQNEAQ (reference sequence). The CDR3 sequence is 15 residues long. Trimming took 4 bases from V and 8 from J, leaving 20 bases between them. The CDR3 sequence is CASSSFRNREPEAFF. CDR3 nucleotides: TGTGCCAGCAGCTCGTTCCGCAATCGAGAGCCCGAAGCTTTCTTT.

V usage is TRBV10-3 and J usage is TRBJ2-7, with D possibly TRBD2 on 5 matching bases. The CDR3 contains 14 residues. The germline V gene has CDR1 ENHRY and CDR2 SYGVKD. V shed 4 bases and J shed 5 bases, with 15 bases lying between them. CDR3 in amino acids: CAISAPEGEDEQYF. Written as DNA, the CDR3 is TGTGCCATCAGTGCCCCCGAGGGCGAAGACGAGCAGTACTTC.

The chain uses TRBV5-5 and TRBJ2-7, with unresolved D. Trimming cost V 4 bases and J 2 bases, with 13 bases left between them. The CDR3 spans 14 residues. Germline loops: CDR1 SGHKS, CDR2 YYEKEE (reference sequence). CDR3 protein: CASSLRTITYEQYF. The DNA for the CDR3 is TGTGCCAGCAGCCTCAGGACGATTACCTACGAGCAGTACTTC.

This clonotype was detected only a few times. The V gene is TRBV7-9, the J gene TRBJ2-3; D is ambiguous. V lost 3 bases and J 0 bases, leaving 10 bases between the germline ends. CDR1 and CDR2 from the germline V gene are SEHNR and FQNEAQ (reference sequence). This CDR3 is 15 amino acids long. The CDR3 is CASSLGSYSTDTQYF. The CDR3, as DNA: TGTGCCAGCAGCTTGGGGTCGTACAGCACAGATACGCAGTATTTT.

The V call is TRBV3-1, the J call TRBJ2-1; D is ambiguous. Germline CDR1 is LGHDT and CDR2 is YNNKEL (reference sequence). Trimming shortened V by 2 bases and J by 4 bases, and 21 bases separated the two germline ends. The length of the CDR3 is 18 residues. CDR3 in amino acids: CASSQHSALTTQYNEQFF. CDR3 nucleotide sequence: TGTGCCAGCAGCCAACATTCCGCCCTCACGACGCAGTACAATGAGCAGTTCTTC.

This clonotype was observed at least ten times. This sequence joins TRBV7-9 and TRBJ2-7; possible D gene TRBD1, 6 bases. V was pared by 4 bases and J by 5 bases, with 9 bases between. CDR3 length equals 12 residues. The germline V gene encodes CDR1 SEHNR and CDR2 FQNEAQ (reference sequence). The CDR3 DNA follows: TGTGCCAGCAGCTCCAGGGGTAACGAGCAGTACTTC. Encoded protein: CASSSRGNEQYF.

This clonotype was counted ten times or more. The chain employs TRBV7-2 and TRBJ1-5; D is perhaps TRBD1 (5 bases). From germline, CDR1 is SGHTA and CDR2 FQGNSA. The CDR3 is 14 amino acids. Trimming stripped 5 bases from V and 2 bases from J, with 10 bases between. CDR3 sequence: CASSTTGGNQPQHF. The CDR3 DNA is TGTGCCAGCAGCACCACAGGTGGCAATCAGCCCCAGCATTTT.

The sample holds a few counts of this clonotype. This sequence joins TRBV29-1 and TRBJ2-5; TRBD2 matches at 11 bases. This CDR3 is 14 amino acids long. Trimming cost V 7 bases and J 6 bases; bases outside gene matches: 10. Germline CDR1 reads SQVTM; CDR2 reads ANQGSEA. The chain's CDR3 is CSGDTSGSVKTQYF. The CDR3, as DNA: TGCAGCGGCGATACTAGCGGGAGCGTAAAGACCCAGTACTTC.

The chain couples TRBV9 to TRBJ2-1; possibly TRBD2 for D (5 bases). In germline, CDR1 is SGDLS, CDR2 YYNGEE. The CDR3 sequence is 16 residues long. Trimming removed 4 bases at V and 0 bases at J, with 14 bases between. CDR3 amino acids: CASSPGVLSSYNEQFF. In DNA, the CDR3 is TGTGCCAGCAGCCCCGGGGTGTTAAGCTCCTACAATGAGCAGTTCTTC.

The chain is built from TRBV6-2 or TRBV6-3 and TRBJ2-7; possibly TRBD1 for D (5 bases). The germline V gene encodes CDR1 MNHEY and CDR2 SVGEGT. This CDR3 has 16 residues. Deletions cut 7 bases from V and 0 bases from J, with 19 bases between. CDR3 bases: TGTGCCAGCACTTTGATCGGACACACGAGCTCCTACGAGCAGTACTTC. Translating it yields CASTLIGHTSSYEQYF.

This clonotype was observed a handful of times. The gene calls are TRBV19 and TRBJ2-1; 8 positions match TRBD2. The CDR3 is 17 amino acids. V was pared by 0 bases and J by 7 bases, with 11 bases of the junction left unmatched. The germline V gene has CDR1 LNHDA and CDR2 SQIVND (reference sequence). CDR3 DNA: TGTGCCAGTAGTATAGATCAGGCGACGGGGGGGAGAAATGAGCAGTTCTTC. It codes for CASSIDQATGGRNEQFF.

The V gene is TRBV7-2, the J gene TRBJ2-7; D gene unclear. CDR1 is SGHTA, CDR2 FQGNSA, per germline. V lost 1 base and J 4 bases, leaving 11 bases between the germline ends. CDR3 size: 14 residues. This CDR3 is CASSLGLLGYEQYF. CDR3 in DNA: TGTGCCAGCAGCTTAGGGCTCCTGGGATACGAGCAGTACTTC.

This chain joins TRBV7-9 and TRBJ2-1; 9 bases map to TRBD2. CDR3 size: 15 residues. CDR1 SEHNR and CDR2 FQNEAQ come from the germline V gene (reference sequence). V trimming: 4 bases; J trimming: 4 bases; junction bases outside the gene matches: 5. The CDR3 sequence: CASSSLAGLYNEQFF. In nucleotides, the CDR3 is TGTGCCAGCAGCTCCCTAGCGGGGTTATACAATGAGCAGTTCTTC.

This clonotype was detected a few times. The J gene is TRBJ2-2, the V gene TRBV15; D not certain. The CDR3 is made up of 12 amino acids. Germline V gene sequence: CDR1 LNHNV, CDR2 YYDKDF (reference sequence). V lost 8 bases and J lost 0, with 4 bases in between. The CDR3 protein is CATWANTGELFF. The CDR3 region has the DNA TGTGCCACCTGGGCGAACACCGGGGAGCTGTTTTTT.

This clonotype was detected ten times or more. This chain connects TRBV20-1 to TRBJ2-3, with TRBD2 identical over 9 bases. This CDR3 has 15 residues. Germline loops: CDR1 DFQATT, CDR2 SNEGSKA (reference sequence). The ends lost 3 bases at V and 4 bases at J; junction bases unmatched: 8. CDR3 amino acids: CSASGLAGNPDTQYF. For the CDR3, the DNA is TGCAGTGCTAGCGGGCTAGCGGGGAATCCAGATACGCAGTATTTT.

The V gene is TRBV4-2, the J gene TRBJ2-1, with D unresolved. Germline V gene data show CDR1 as LGHNA and CDR2 as YNFKEQ. Deletions cut 4 bases from V and 4 bases from J, with 8 bases between. The CDR3 covers 13 residues. In DNA, the CDR3 is TGTGCCAGCAGCCCCTCCGAGTACAATGAGCAGTTCTTC. Encoded protein: CASSPSEYNEQFF.

The rearrangement links TRBV7-9 to TRBJ2-7; no firm D call. Germline lookup yields CDR1 SEHNR and CDR2 FQNEAQ (reference sequence). Between the trimmed V and J ends, which lost 3 bases and 4 bases, there was a span of 13 bases. The CDR3 extends over 14 amino acids. The CDR3 here is CASSFSSLTYEQYF. CDR3 nucleotide sequence: TGTGCCAGCAGCTTTTCGAGTTTGACGTACGAGCAGTACTTC.

The chain carries TRBV3-1 and TRBJ2-1, with TRBD2 identical over 11 bases. This CDR3 has 15 amino acids. Trimming removed 3 bases from V and 9 bases from J; junction bases left unmatched: 7. Germline CDR1 is LGHDT and CDR2 is YNNKEL (reference sequence). The DNA for the CDR3 is TGTGCCAGCAGCCAGGGACTAGCGGCCTCCGGTGAGCAGTTCTTC. Translated: CASSQGLAASGEQFF.

This clonotype has more than one count but fewer than ten. This chain connects TRBV12-3 or TRBV12-4 to TRBJ1-1; D is perhaps TRBD1 (6 bases). The CDR3 consists of 12 residues. Trimming removed 6 bases at V and 4 bases at J, with 9 bases between. CDR3 region: CASSHRVTEAFF. The CDR3 DNA sequence: TGTGCCAGCAGCCACAGGGTCACTGAAGCTTTCTTT.

The V call is TRBV10-3, the J call TRBJ1-6, with 8 bases matching TRBD1. The CDR3 covers 17 residues. Trimming cost V 2 bases and J 3 bases; bases outside gene matches: 6. Germline loops: CDR1 ENHRY, CDR2 SYGVKD. The CDR3: CAISEDRGYRYNSPLHF. The CDR3 nucleotides read TGTGCCATCAGTGAGGACAGGGGCTACCGCTATAATTCACCCCTCCACTTT.

The CDR3 nucleotides are TGTGCCAGCAGCCCTCGACAGGGATTGGAGGGAGAGACCCAGTACTTC. Residues: CASSPRQGLEGETQYF. This chain connects TRBV7-9 to TRBJ2-5, with D perhaps TRBD1 (7 bases). Germline values: CDR1 SEHNR, CDR2 FQNEAQ (reference sequence). Trimming cost V 5 bases and J 4 bases, with 20 bases left between them. The CDR3 loop spans 16 amino acids.

The chain uses TRBV29-1 and TRBJ1-2; 8 bases line up with TRBD1. The CDR3 length is 14 residues. Germline-derived CDR1 and CDR2 are SQVTM and ANQGSEA. J was trimmed by 4 bases and V by 3 bases; bases with no gene match: 7. The chain's CDR3 is CSVETGVPFYGYTF. The DNA for the CDR3 is TGCAGCGTTGAGACAGGGGTTCCTTTCTATGGCTACACCTTC.

This clonotype was detected a few times. The chain links TRBV12-3 or TRBV12-4 to TRBJ2-1, with unresolved D. V lost 3 bases and J 4 bases, leaving 19 bases between the germline ends. This CDR3 has 17 amino acids. The CDR3 DNA reads TGTGCCAGCAGTTTGAGACACCTGCTTAACCTTTACAATGAGCAGTTCTTC. Encoded protein: CASSLRHLLNLYNEQFF.

V and J are TRBV11-2 and TRBJ2-1, with TRBD2 identical over 9 bases. The CDR3 is 17 amino acids. CDR1 is SGHAT and CDR2 is FQNNGV in the germline V gene. The trim removed 5 bases at V and 3 bases at J, leaving 11 bases unmatched. The CDR3 nucleotides are TGTGCCAGCAGCCCCACATCGGCTAGCGGGATCTACAATGAGCAGTTCTTC. It translates to CASSPTSASGIYNEQFF.

This clonotype was observed a single time. CDR3 sequence reads: CASTRDPPHEQFF. The CDR3 nucleotides are TGTGCCAGCACCAGGGATCCTCCCCATGAGCAGTTCTTC. The rearrangement uses TRBV3-1 and TRBJ2-1; D possibly corresponds to TRBD1 (5 bases). The CDR3 sequence is 13 residues long. Germline CDR1 and CDR2: LGHDT and YNNKEL (reference sequence). V was shortened by 7 bases and J by 8 bases, with 15 bases between the two germline ends.

The gene calls are TRBV29-1 and TRBJ2-4, with D unresolved. CDR3 length: 13 residues. The V end was cut by 4 bases, the J end by 0 bases, with 7 bases between. CDR1 is SQVTM and CDR2 is ANQGSEA in the germline V gene. The DNA of the CDR3 is TGCAGCGTTGTACCTTTAGCCAAAAACATTCAGTACTTC. The encoded protein is CSVVPLAKNIQYF. Filled out from reference TRBV29-1 and TRBJ2-4, the complete variable domain reads SAVISQKPSRDICQRGTSLTIQCQVDSQVTMMFWYRQQPGQSLTLIATANQGSEATYESGFVIDKFPISRPNLTFSTLTVSNMSPEDSSIYLCSVVPLAKNIQYFGAGTRLSVL.

This clonotype was seen many times. The chain's CDR3 is CASSYLGSGDNEQFF. In DNA form, the CDR3 reads TGTGCCAGCAGTTACCTGGGCTCAGGCGACAATGAGCAGTTCTTC. The V and J genes are TRBV6-2 or TRBV6-3 and TRBJ2-1; D is unresolved. The CDR3 loop spans 15 amino acids. Germline lookup yields CDR1 MNHEY and CDR2 SVGEGT. The V end lost 2 bases, the J end lost 5 bases, and 13 bases lay between the germline ends.

The table lists this clonotype with many counts. The gene calls are TRBV24-1 and TRBJ2-1; no reliable D call. This CDR3 has 14 amino acids. Germline V CDR1 and CDR2: KGHDR, SFDVKD. Trimming took 1 base from V and 8 from J, leaving 11 bases between them. The CDR3 is CATSDFEDKDEQFF. In DNA form, the CDR3 reads TGTGCCACCAGTGATTTTGAGGATAAAGATGAGCAGTTCTTC.